This T cell receptor (beta chain) was sequenced for a study of blood T cell repertoires in COVID-19. Sequencing was performed with immunoSEQ multiplex PCR; in TCRdb, only in-frame clones are kept and a portion is missing. Of 210,000 or so clones in the sample, 85% to 90% were seen once. This CDR3 spans 15 amino acids. CDR1 and CDR2 (germline): MNHEY, SMNVEV (reference sequence). Trimming removed 4 bases from V and 6 bases from J, with 16 bases in between. The sequence was obtained from a man in his fifties with acute or convalescent COVID-19. J is TRBJ1-5 and V is TRBV27; perhaps TRBD1 as D (5 bases). The sequenced material came from peripheral blood. The CDR3: CASSSKGLGSQPQHF. The CDR3, as DNA: TGTGCCAGCAGTTCAAAGGGGCTGGGATCTCAGCCCCAGCATTTT.